Given below is one TCR beta chain in context. The antigen remains unidentified. The V end was cut by 7 bases, the J end by 6 bases, with 7 bases between. CDR1 is LGHDT, CDR2 YNNKEL, per germline (reference sequence). This CDR3 spans 11 amino acids. This entry is derived from a study of CD8 T cells in Susac syndrome. Study observations and caveats: The relatively small number of individuals in the TCR sequencing and HLA analysis was acknowledged by the study.

Random hexamers served to reverse transcribe roughly 0.5 to 1 ug RNA. A multiplex approach, immunoSEQ multiplex PCR, amplified TCR beta CDR3 across 54 Vbeta and 13 Jbeta. TCRdb reanalysed the immunoSEQ multiplex PCR reads using MiXCR and keeps one entry per CDR3 protein. The sample holds approximately 110,000 distinct CDR3 sequences; around 94% are singletons and the top ten take 0.065% to 0.09%. From blood CD8+ and CD4+ T cells, TCR beta sequences were generated. The sequencing input was CD4+ T cells from PBMCs. The chain combines TRBV3-1 with TRBJ2-1; D may be TRBD2 (5 bases). The source is a human donor in good health. The CDR3 reads CASNRGNEQFF. In DNA form, the CDR3 reads TGTGCCAGCAACCGGGGCAATGAGCAGTTCTTC.